The 16 T cell receptor beta chains listed next were all sequenced from one sample in a study of monozygotic twins with inflammatory bowel disease (dated 2019 in TCRdb). The library was built by means of 5' RACE. The sample was run on an Illumina HiSeq 2500. Following TCRdb reprocessing, every CDR3 protein sequence forms one entry, and DNA is not provided. The sample table on file contains 350,000 to 550,000 distinct CDR3 sequences. In total, the top ten clones hold 2.4% of the sample. The sequenced material came from blood. The receptors originated from a human donor with ulcerative colitis or Crohn's disease, or a healthy co-twin of an affected twin (not recorded which).

The gene calls are TRBV5-1 and TRBJ2-3; no DNA is available, so the TRBD2 call from TCRdb remains unchecked. Germline V gene data show CDR1 as SGHRS and CDR2 as YFSETQ. This CDR3 is built from 15 residues. The CDR3 spells CASREAGPLRDTQYF. Based on the CDR3 plus reference TRBV5-1 and TRBJ2-3, the full variable domain is KAGVTQTPRYLIKTRGQQVTLSCSPISGHRSVSWYQQTPGQGLQFLFEYFSETQRNKGNFPGRFSGRQFSNSRSEMNVSTLELGDSALYLCASREAGPLRDTQYFGPGTRLTVL.

The chain has TRBV7-2 and TRBJ1-2; the D gene TCRdb calls, TRBD1, cannot be checked with no DNA. Germline V lookup: CDR1 SGHTA, CDR2 FQGNSA. This CDR3 spans 15 amino acids. CDR3 in amino acids: CASSSGQGLGYGYTF.

The chain employs TRBV5-6 and TRBJ1-1; TCRdb's D call of TRBD1 is untestable without DNA. The CDR3 runs 14 residues. Germline CDR1 and CDR2: SGHDT and YYEEEE. CDR3 in amino acids: CASSSPNRYTEAFF.

The rearrangement joins TRBV5-1 to TRBJ2-5; TCRdb's D call of TRBD1 is untestable without DNA. Germline V gene data show CDR1 as SGHRS and CDR2 as YFSETQ. CDR3 size: 17 residues. CDR3: CASSLGGFGDLQETQYF.

The rearrangement uses TRBV4-1 and TRBJ2-7; the TRBD2 assignment by TCRdb is unverifiable without DNA. Per germline, CDR1 MGHRA and CDR2 YSYEKL. The CDR3 is 14 amino acids. CDR3 in amino acids: CASSPSVVSYEQYF.

The chain uses TRBV18 and TRBJ1-5; TCRdb's assignment of TRBD1 cannot be checked, as there is no DNA. The germline gives CDR1 KGHSH, CDR2 LQKENI. The CDR3 spans 15 residues. CDR3 region: CASSPTGEANQPQHF.

J is TRBJ2-3 and V is TRBV19; the D call from TCRdb, TRBD1, cannot be confirmed without DNA. The CDR3 totals 17 residues. The V gene's germline CDR1 is LNHDA and CDR2 SQIVND (reference sequence). The CDR3 reads CASSGPGQGAITDTQYF.

The V and J genes are TRBV6-1 and TRBJ2-6; TCRdb indicates TRBD1, and absent DNA this call remains unverified. CDR3 length: 17 residues. Germline CDR1 MNHNS, CDR2 SASEGT. CDR3 region: CASIGAVETSGANVLTF.

The V call is TRBV6-1, the J call TRBJ2-5; as DNA is missing, the TRBD2 call by TCRdb cannot be tested. The length of the CDR3 is 14 residues. CDR1 is MNHNS, CDR2 SASEGT, per germline. CDR3 protein: CASSDQGGRETQYF.

The V call is TRBV3-1, the J call TRBJ2-7; there is no DNA to check the TCRdb D call of TRBD1. Germline V gene sequence: CDR1 LGHDT, CDR2 YNNKEL (reference sequence). There are 14 residues in the CDR3. CDR3 loop: CASSVLQGSYEQYF.

The chain employs TRBV12-3 or TRBV12-4 and TRBJ2-6; no DNA is available, so the TRBD1 call from TCRdb remains unchecked. CDR3 length: 19 amino acids. Here the CDR3 reads CASSLIRQGGTSGANVLTF.

The J gene is TRBJ1-5, the V gene TRBV7-9; the D call of TRBD1 rests on TCRdb alone, since no DNA is present to check it. Germline CDR1 SEHNR, CDR2 FQNEAQ (reference sequence). The CDR3 spans 13 residues. CDR3 sequence: CASSGYREQPQHF.

The chain recombines TRBV11-3 with TRBJ2-5; TCRdb names TRBD2, which stays unverified in the absence of DNA. Germline V CDR1 and CDR2: SGHNT, YENEEA. This CDR3 has 15 residues. CDR3 loop: CASSFSSGLQETQYF.

The CDR3 loop is CATSRVSATNEKLFF. V and J are TRBV15 and TRBJ1-4. This CDR3 contains 15 residues. Per the germline V gene, CDR1 is LNHNV and CDR2 is YYDKDF (reference sequence).

This chain joins TRBV2 and TRBJ1-4. The CDR3 has 16 amino acids. CDR1 and CDR2 (germline): SNHLY, FYNNEI. CDR3 protein: CASRGIRTATNEKLFF.

The V call is TRBV28, the J call TRBJ2-7. The CDR3 has 15 residues. The germline gives CDR1 MDHEN, CDR2 SYDVKM. The CDR3 loop is CASSFHGSKSYEQYF.